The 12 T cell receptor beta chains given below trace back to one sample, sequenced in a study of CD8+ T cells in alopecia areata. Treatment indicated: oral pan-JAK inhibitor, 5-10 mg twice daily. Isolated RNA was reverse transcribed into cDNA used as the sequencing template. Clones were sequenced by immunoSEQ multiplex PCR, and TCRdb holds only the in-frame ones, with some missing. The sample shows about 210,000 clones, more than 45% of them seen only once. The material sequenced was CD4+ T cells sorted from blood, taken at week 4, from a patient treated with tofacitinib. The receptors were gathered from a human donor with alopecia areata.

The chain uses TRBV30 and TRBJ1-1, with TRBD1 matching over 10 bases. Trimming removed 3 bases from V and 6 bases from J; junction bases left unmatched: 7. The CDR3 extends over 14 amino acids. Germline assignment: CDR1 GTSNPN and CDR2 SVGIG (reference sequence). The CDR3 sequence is CAWRKDRGFAEAFF. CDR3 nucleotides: TGTGCCTGGAGGAAGGACAGGGGGTTCGCTGAAGCTTTCTTT.

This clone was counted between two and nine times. As DNA, the CDR3 is TGCGCCAGCAGCATCCGGACTACCAAGTCTCAAGAGACCCAGTACTTC. This codes for CASSIRTTKSQETQYF. The genes are TRBV4-3 and TRBJ2-5; the D gene is possibly TRBD2 (6 bases). This CDR3 has 16 amino acids. V shed 5 bases and J shed 2 bases, with 18 bases lying between them. Germline-derived CDR1 and CDR2 are LGHNA and YSLEER.

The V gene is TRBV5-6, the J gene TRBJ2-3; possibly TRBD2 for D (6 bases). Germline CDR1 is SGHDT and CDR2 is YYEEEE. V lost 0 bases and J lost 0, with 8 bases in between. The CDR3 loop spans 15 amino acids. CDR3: CASSLVAGSTDTQYF. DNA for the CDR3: TGTGCCAGCAGCTTGGTGGCGGGGAGCACAGATACGCAGTATTTT.

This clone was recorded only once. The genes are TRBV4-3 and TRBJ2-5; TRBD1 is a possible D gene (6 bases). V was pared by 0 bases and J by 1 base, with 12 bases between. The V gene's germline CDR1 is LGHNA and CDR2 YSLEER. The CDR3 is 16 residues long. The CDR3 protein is CASSQEAQGLQETQYF. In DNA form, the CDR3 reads TGCGCCAGCAGCCAAGAGGCGCAGGGGCTCCAAGAGACCCAGTACTTC.

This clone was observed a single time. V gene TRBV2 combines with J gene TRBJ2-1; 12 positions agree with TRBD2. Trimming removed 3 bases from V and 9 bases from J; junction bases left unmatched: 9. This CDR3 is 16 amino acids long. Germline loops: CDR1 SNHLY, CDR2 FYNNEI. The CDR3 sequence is CASSEGSSGGAGEQFF. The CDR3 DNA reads TGTGCCAGCAGTGAGGGCTCTAGCGGGGGGGCCGGTGAGCAGTTCTTC. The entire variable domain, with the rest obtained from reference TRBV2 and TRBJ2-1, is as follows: EPEVTQTPSHQVTQMGQEVILRCVPISNHLYFYWYRQILGQKVEFLVSFYNNEISEKSEIFDDQFSVERPDGSNFTLKIRSTKLEDSAMYFCASSEGSSGGAGEQFFGPGTRLTVL.

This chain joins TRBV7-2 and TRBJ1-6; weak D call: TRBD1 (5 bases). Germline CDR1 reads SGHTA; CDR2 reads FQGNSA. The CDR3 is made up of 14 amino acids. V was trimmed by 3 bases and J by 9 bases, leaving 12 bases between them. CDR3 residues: CASSFGEGVSPLHF. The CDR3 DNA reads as TGTGCCAGCAGCTTCGGGGAAGGGGTTTCACCCCTCCACTTT.

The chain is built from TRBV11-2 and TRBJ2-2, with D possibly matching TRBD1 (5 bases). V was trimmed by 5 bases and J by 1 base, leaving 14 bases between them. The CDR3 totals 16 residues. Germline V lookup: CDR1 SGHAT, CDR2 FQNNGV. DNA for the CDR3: TGTGCCAGCAGCCCTAAAAAGGGGCGGAACACCGGGGAGCTGTTTTTT. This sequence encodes CASSPKKGRNTGELFF.

The CDR3 here is CAWSGDSSYGYTF. CDR3 sequence (DNA): TGTGCCTGGAGTGGAGACAGTAGCTATGGCTACACCTTC. This rearrangement joins TRBV30 to TRBJ1-2; maybe TRBD1 (5 bases). CDR3 size: 13 residues. V was pared by 1 base and J by 4 bases, with 10 bases between. CDR1 GTSNPN and CDR2 SVGIG come from the germline V gene (reference sequence).

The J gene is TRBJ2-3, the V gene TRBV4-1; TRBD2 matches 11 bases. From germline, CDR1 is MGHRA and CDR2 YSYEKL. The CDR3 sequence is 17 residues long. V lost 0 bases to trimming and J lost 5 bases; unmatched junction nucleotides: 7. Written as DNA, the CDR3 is TGCGCCAGCAGCCAAGATCTGGGTAGCGGGGGGGTAGATACGCAGTATTTT. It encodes CASSQDLGSGGVDTQYF.

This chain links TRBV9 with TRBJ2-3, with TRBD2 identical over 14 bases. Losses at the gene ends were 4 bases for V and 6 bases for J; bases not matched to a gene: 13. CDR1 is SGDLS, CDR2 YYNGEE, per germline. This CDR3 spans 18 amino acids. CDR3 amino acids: CASSLGTSGGWATDTQYF. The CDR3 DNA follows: TGTGCCAGCAGCCTCGGGACTAGCGGGGGTTGGGCTACGGATACGCAGTATTTT.

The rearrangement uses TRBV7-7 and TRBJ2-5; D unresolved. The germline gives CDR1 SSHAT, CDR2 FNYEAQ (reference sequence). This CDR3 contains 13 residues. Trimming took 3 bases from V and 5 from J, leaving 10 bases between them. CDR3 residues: CASSFRHGETQYF. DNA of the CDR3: TGTGCCAGCAGCTTCCGCCACGGGGAGACCCAGTACTTC.

The CDR3 bases are TGTGCCAGCTCCCCGGGACAGGGGGTTACCTACGAGCAGTACTTC. Translation: CASSPGQGVTYEQYF. The chain employs TRBV18 and TRBJ2-7; 11 positions agree with TRBD1. The CDR3 contains 15 residues. Germline values: CDR1 KGHSH, CDR2 LQKENI. Trimming took 6 bases from V and 2 from J; bases not matched to a gene: 6. The whole variable domain, remainder taken from reference TRBV18 and TRBJ2-7, is NAGVMQNPRHLVRRRGQEARLRCSPMKGHSHVYWYRQLPEEGLKFMVYLQKENIIDESGMPKERFSAEFPKEGPSILRIQQVVRGDSAAYFCASSPGQGVTYEQYFGPGTRLTVT.